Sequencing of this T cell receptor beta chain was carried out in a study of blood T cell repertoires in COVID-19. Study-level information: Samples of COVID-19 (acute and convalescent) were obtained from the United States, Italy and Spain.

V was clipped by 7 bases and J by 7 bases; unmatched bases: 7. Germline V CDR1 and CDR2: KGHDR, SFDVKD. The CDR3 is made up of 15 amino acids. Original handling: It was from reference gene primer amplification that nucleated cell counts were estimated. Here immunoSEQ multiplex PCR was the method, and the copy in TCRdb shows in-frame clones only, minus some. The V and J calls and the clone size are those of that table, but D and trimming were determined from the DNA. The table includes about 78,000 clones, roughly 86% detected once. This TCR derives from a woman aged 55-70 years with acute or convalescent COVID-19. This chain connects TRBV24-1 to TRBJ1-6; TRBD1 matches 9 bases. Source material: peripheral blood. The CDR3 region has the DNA TGTGCCACCAGCGCGGGGGACAGGGTGAATTCACCCCTCCACTTT. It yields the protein CATSAGDRVNSPLHF.